This TCR beta chain was sequenced in a study of T-cell reconstitution after alpha-beta-depleted transplantation in children. TCRbeta library construction was performed incorporating unique molecular identifiers. TCRdb analysed the PCR reads with MiXCR anew, one entry per CDR3 protein. In the table there are some 590,000 distinct CDR3 sequences, 10% to 13% of which are singletons. This clonotype appeared a few times. Sequences were derived from PBMCs from the stem cell graft donor, sampled from the stem cell graft. The origin of this receptor is a human donor who donated a stem cell graft to a child with acute myeloid leukemia.

CDR3 region: CAIKGGAGVSSDTQYF. As DNA, the CDR3 is TGTGCCATCAAAGGTGGGGCGGGAGTGTCGTCAGATACGCAGTATTTT. This chain joins TRBV10-3 and TRBJ2-3, with 7 bases aligning to TRBD2. The trim removed 7 bases at V and 4 bases at J, leaving 14 bases unmatched. Per the germline V gene, CDR1 is ENHRY and CDR2 is SYGVKD. This CDR3 is 16 amino acids long.